This T cell receptor (beta chain) was found in a study of blood T cell repertoires in COVID-19. Study background: Italy, Spain and the United States were the sources of the convalescent and acute COVID-19 samples. In each case, the material was cDNA or gDNA derived from T cells, B-cell-depleted T cells, or PBMCs.

The authors' processing: Reference gene primer amplification gave nucleated cell count estimates. Clones were read by immunoSEQ multiplex PCR, and TCRdb kept only the in-frame ones, dropping some. That table gives V, J and clone size, and the DNA gave D and trimming. The repertoire holds about 140,000 clones, about 86% seen once, with 8.2% in the top ten. The CDR3 is 15 residues long. The ends lost 0 bases at V and 6 bases at J; junction bases unmatched: 5. Per germline, CDR1 MGHRA and CDR2 YSYEKL. The sequencing input was peripheral blood. The sequence came from a woman aged 60-75 years with acute or convalescent COVID-19. The rearrangement uses TRBV4-1 and TRBJ1-2; TRBD1 agrees at 9 bases. The CDR3 spells CASSQENRGLDGYTF. The CDR3 DNA follows: TGCGCCAGCAGCCAAGAAAACAGGGGGCTCGATGGCTACACCTTC.